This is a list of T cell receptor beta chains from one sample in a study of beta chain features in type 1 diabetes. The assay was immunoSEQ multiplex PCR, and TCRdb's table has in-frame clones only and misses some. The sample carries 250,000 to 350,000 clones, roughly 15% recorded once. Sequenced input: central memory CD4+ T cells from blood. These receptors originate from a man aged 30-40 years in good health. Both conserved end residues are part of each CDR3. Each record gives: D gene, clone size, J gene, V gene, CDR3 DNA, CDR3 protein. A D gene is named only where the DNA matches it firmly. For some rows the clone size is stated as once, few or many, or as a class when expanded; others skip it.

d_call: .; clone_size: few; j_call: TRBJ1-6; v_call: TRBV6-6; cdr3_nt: TGTGCCAGCAGTTACTTTTCGGCTGACTCACCCCTCCACTTT; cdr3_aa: CASSYFSADSPLHF
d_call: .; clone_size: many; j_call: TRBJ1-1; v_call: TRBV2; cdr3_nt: TGTGCCAGCAGACCCCCCAACACTGAAGCTTTCTTT; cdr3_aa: CASRPPNTEAFF
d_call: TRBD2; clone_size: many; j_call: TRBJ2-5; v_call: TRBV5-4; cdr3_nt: TGTGCCAGCAGCTTGGATCCGGGAGGAGAGGAGACCCAGTACTTC; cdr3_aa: CASSLDPGGEETQYF
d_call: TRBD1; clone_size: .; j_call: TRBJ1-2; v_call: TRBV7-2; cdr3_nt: TGTGCCACCACCGGTTTGGGACAGGGGGGTGGCTACACCTTC; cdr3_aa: CATTGLGQGGGYTF
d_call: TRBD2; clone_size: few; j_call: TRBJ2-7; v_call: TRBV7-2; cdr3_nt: TGTGCCAGCAGCCCGCGGACTAGCGGGGGGTCCTTGGAGCAGTACTTC; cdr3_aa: CASSPRTSGGSLEQYF
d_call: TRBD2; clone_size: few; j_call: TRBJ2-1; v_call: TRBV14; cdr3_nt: TGTGCCAGCAGCATCGGACTAGCGGGCTATGAGCAGTTCTTC; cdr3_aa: CASSIGLAGYEQFF
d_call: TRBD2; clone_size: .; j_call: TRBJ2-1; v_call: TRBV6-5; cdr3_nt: TGTGCCAGCAGTCGAGCGGGGGCCTACAATGAGCAGTTCTTC; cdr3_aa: CASSRAGAYNEQFF
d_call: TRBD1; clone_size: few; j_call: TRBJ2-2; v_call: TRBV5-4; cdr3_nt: TGTGCCAGCAGCTTGGACAGGGGTGCCGGGGAGCTGTTTTTT; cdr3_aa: CASSLDRGAGELFF
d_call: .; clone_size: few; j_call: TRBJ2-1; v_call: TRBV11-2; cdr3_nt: TGTGCCAGCAGCTTGCTCACGTTAGGGGGGGCCTACAATGAGCAGTTCTTC; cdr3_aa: CASSLLTLGGAYNEQFF
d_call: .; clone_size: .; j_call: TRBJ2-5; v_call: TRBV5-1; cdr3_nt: TGCGCCAGCAGTCCAGATAGGGTGGGGGGACAAGAGACCCAGTACTTC; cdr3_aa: CASSPDRVGGQETQYF
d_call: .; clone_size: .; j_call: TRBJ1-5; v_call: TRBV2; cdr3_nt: TGTGCCAGCAGTGATGAGATCAATCAGCCCCAGCATTTT; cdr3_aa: CASSDEINQPQHF
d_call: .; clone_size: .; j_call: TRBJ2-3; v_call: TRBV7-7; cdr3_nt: TGTGCCAGCAGCTCGTACACCGACGATACGCAGTATTTT; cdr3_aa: CASSSYTDDTQYF
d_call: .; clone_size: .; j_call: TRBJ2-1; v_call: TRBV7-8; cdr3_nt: TGTGCCAGCAGCAAGGGACCCAGCGGTGAGCAGTTCTTC; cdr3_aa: CASSKGPSGEQFF
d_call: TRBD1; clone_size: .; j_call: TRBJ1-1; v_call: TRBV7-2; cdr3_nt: TGTGCCAGCAGCTTAGGGGACAGAGAAGCTTTCTTT; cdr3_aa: CASSLGDREAFF
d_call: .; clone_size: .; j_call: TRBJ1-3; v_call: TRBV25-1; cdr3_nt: TGTGCCAGCACTGACAACTCTGGAAACACCATATATTTT; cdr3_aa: CASTDNSGNTIYF
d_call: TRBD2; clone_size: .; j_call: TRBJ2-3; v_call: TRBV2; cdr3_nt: TGTGCCAGCAGTGCGGGACTAGCGGGGGGTTCTGTGTATTTT; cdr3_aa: CASSAGLAGGSVYF
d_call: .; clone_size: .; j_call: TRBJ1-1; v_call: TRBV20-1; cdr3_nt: TGCAGTGCCTGGGGCACTGAAGCTTTCTTT; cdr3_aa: CSAWGTEAFF
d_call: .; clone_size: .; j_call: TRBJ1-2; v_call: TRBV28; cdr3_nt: TGTGCCAGCAGCCAAACCGCCTCAGGGGACTATGGCTACACCTTC; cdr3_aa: CASSQTASGDYGYTF
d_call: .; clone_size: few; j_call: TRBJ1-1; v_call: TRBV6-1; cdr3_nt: TGTGCCAGCAGGATGACAGCCGATAACACTGAAGCTTTCTTT; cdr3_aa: CASRMTADNTEAFF
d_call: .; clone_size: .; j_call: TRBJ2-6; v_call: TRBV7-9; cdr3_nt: TGTGCCAGCAGCCCAGGACCGGCTGGGGCCAACGTCCTGACTTTC; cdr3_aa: CASSPGPAGANVLTF
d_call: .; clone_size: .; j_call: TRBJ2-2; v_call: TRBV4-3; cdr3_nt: TGCGCCAGCAGCCAAGATAATTACGGTGTGGCCCGGGAGCTGTTTTTT; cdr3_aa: CASSQDNYGVARELFF
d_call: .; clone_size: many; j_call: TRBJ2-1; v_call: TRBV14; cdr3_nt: TGTGCCAGCAGCCAAGTCAGGGGAGCCCATCAGTTCTTC; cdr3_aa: CASSQVRGAHQFF
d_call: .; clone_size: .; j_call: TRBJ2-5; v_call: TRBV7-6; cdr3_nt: TGTGCCAGCAGCTTAGGGCAAGAGACCCAGTACTTC; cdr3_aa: CASSLGQETQYF
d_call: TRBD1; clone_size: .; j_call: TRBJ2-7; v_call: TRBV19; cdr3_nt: TGTGCCAGCAGTCCGGGACAGGTCCCCGAGCAGTACTTC; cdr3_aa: CASSPGQVPEQYF
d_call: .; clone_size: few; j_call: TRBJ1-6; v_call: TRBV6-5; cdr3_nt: TGTGCCAGCAGTAACCGACAGGCTCCCCTCCACTTT; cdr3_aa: CASSNRQAPLHF
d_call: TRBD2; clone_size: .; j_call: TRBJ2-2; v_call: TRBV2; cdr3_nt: TGCGCCAGCAGCTCCCGGGAGGCCGATCCCAATTTCTCGCAATACGCCGGGGAGCTGTTTTTT; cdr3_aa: CASSSREADPNFSQYAGELFF
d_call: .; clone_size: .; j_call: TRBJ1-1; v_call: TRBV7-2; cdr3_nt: TGTGCCAGCAGCTTAGATTTTGGGGTGAACACTGAAGCTTTCTTT; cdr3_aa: CASSLDFGVNTEAFF
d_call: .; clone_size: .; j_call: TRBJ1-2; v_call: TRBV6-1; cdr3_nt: TGTGCCAGCAGAGCAGGGGTCGGCTACACCTTC; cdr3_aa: CASRAGVGYTF
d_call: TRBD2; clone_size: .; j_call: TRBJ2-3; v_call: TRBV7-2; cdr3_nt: TGTGCCAGCAGCCCCCGGGGGGGCTCCACAGATACGCAGTATTTT; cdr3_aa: CASSPRGGSTDTQYF
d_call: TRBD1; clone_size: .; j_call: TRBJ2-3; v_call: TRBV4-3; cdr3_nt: TGCGCCAGCAGCCAAGAAAAGGACAGGGGGTTGACAGATACGCAGTATTTT; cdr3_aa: CASSQEKDRGLTDTQYF